Listed below are T cell receptor beta chains from one sample, sequenced in a study of sequential checkpoint blockade in melanoma. Generated by immunoSEQ multiplex PCR, the TCRdb table keeps only in-frame clones and is missing some. The table shows some 13,000 clones, with about three quarters occurring only once. The material sequenced was CD8+ T cells sorted from blood (inferred from file names), taken from a patient given nivolumab and ipilimumab in sequence. The source of these receptors is a human donor with melanoma. CDR3s include the opening cysteine and the closing phenylalanine or tryptophan. A D gene is named only where the DNA matches it firmly. Size is stated for part of the rows, as once, few or many counts, or as a class when the clone is expanded.

- 14 TRBJ2-7 TRBD1 TRBV6-5 CASRRGTGFDEQYF TGTGCCAGCAGAAGGGGGACAGGGTTCGACGAGCAGTACTTC
once 14 TRBJ2-7 TRBD1 TRBV5-5 CASSYGQGAYEQYF TGTGCCAGCAGCTATGGACAGGGGGCCTACGAGCAGTACTTC
- 14 TRBJ1-1 TRBD1 TRBV7-9 CASSTTGVNTEAFF TGTGCCAGCAGTACGACAGGGGTGAACACTGAAGCTTTCTTT
few 15 TRBJ2-3 TRBD1 TRBV7-9 CASSLGQGHTDTQYF TGTGCCAGCAGCTTAGGACAGGGGCACACAGATACGCAGTATTTT
- 16 TRBJ2-1 TRBD2 TRBV5-1 CASSLGLAGGVNEQFF TGCGCCAGCAGCTTGGGACTAGCGGGAGGGGTCAATGAGCAGTTCTTC
- 15 TRBJ2-1 TRBD1 TRBV5-1 CASSLYRGLFNEQFF TGCGCCAGCAGCTTGTACAGGGGGCTCTTTAATGAGCAGTTCTTC
few 14 TRBJ1-4 - TRBV6-5 CASTKRGGFEKLFF TGTGCCAGCACCAAGAGGGGGGGCTTCGAAAAACTGTTTTTT
hyperexpanded 11 TRBJ1-3 - TRBV5-6 CASSLLNTIYF TGTGCCAGCAGCTTGCTCAACACCATATATTTT
- 12 TRBJ1-5 - TRBV7-9 CASSLTDQPQHF TGTGCCAGCAGCTTGACAGATCAGCCCCAGCATTTT
- 12 TRBJ2-7 - TRBV7-9 CASSLGSYEQYF TGTGCCAGCAGCTTAGGCAGCTACGAGCAGTACTTC
once 14 TRBJ1-1 - TRBV27 CASSPRNGGIEAFF TGTGCCAGCAGTCCCCGTAATGGGGGCATTGAAGCTTTCTTT
- 14 TRBJ2-1 TRBD1 TRBV7-2 CASSFLQGASEQFF TGTGCCAGCAGCTTTCTACAGGGGGCGAGTGAGCAGTTCTTC
- 15 TRBJ2-5 - TRBV6-5 CASSYGFVGSETQYF TGTGCCAGCAGTTACGGCTTTGTGGGCTCAGAGACCCAGTACTTC
- 12 TRBJ1-6 - TRBV28 CATARGNSPLHF TGTGCTACTGCCCGGGGGAATTCACCCCTCCACTTT